This TCR beta chain is from a study of beta chain features in type 1 diabetes. Study at large: All samples yielded some 110 million examined sorted cells. Notes on the study in general: Moderate yet significant TCRB CDR3 shortening was seen in Type 1 diabetes patients in all four CD4+ subsets.

Naive, central memory, regulatory and stem cell-like memory cells within the CD4+ compartment were sorted using CD45RO/CCR7/CD25/CD127/CD95/CD27. Each population that was sorted was more than 98% pure. This clone was detected only a few times. Its antigen is not known. Trimming cost V 3 bases and J 3 bases, with 9 bases left between them. Germline loops: CDR1 KGHSH, CDR2 LQKENI. CDR3 length: 13 amino acids. Expressed TCRB transcripts were sequenced because the entire RNA isolate underwent reverse transcription. Sequencing used immunoSEQ multiplex PCR; TCRdb keeps in-frame clones, though not all of them. The sample includes 350,000 to 400,000 clones, about 16% of them seen just once.

The receptor's source is a woman between 18 and 29 years old in good health. The V gene is TRBV18, the J gene TRBJ2-7, with D possibly matching TRBD2 (5 bases). The sample consisted of naive CD4+ T cells from blood. DNA for the CDR3: TGTGCCAGCTCACCGGACTTCCTCTACGAGCAGTACTTC. Translation: CASSPDFLYEQYF.